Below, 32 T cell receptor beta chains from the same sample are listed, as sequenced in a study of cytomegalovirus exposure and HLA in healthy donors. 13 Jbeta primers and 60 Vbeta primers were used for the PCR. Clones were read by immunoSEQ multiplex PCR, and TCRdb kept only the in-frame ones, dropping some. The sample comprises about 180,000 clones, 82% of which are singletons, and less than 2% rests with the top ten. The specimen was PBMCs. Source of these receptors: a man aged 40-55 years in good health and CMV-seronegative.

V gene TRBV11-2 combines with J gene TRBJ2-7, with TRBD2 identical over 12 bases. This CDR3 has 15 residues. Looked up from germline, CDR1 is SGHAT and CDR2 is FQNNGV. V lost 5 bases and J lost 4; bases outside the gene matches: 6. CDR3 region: CASSPGLAGRYEQYF. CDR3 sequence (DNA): TGTGCCAGCAGCCCTGGACTAGCGGGGCGTTACGAGCAGTACTTC.

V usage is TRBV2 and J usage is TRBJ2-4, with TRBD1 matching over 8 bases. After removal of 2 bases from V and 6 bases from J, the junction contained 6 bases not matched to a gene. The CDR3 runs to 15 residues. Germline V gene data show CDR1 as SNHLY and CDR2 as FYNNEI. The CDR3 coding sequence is TGTGCCAGCAGTGAACTGGACAGGGAGATAAACATTCAGTACTTC. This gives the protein CASSELDREINIQYF.

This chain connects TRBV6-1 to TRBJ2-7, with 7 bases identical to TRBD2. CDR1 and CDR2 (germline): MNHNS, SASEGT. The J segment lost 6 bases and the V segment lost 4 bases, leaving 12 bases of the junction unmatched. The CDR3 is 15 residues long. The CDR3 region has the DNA TGTGCCAGCAGTGGGAGGACTAGGGGCCCAGCCGAGCAGTACTTC. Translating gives CASSGRTRGPAEQYF.

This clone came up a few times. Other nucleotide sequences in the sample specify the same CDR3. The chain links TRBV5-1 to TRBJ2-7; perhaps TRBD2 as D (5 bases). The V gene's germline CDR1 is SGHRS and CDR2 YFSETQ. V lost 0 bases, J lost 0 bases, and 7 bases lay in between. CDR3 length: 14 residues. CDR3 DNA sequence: TGCGCCAGCAGCTTGGGTGGGAGCTCCTACGAGCAGTACTTC. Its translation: CASSLGGSSYEQYF.

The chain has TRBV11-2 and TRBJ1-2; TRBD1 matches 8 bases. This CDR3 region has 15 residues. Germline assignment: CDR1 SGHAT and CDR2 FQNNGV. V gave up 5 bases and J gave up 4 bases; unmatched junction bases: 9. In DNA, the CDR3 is TGTGCCAGCAGCCTTGGACAGGGAGCGGTCTATGGCTACACCTTC. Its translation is CASSLGQGAVYGYTF.

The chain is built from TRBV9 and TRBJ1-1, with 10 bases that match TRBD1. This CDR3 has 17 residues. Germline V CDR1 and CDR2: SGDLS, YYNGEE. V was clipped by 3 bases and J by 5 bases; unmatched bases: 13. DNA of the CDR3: TGTGCCAGCAGCGCGGGGGGACAGGGGAGTACGGAAACTGAAGCTTTCTTT. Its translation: CASSAGGQGSTETEAFF.

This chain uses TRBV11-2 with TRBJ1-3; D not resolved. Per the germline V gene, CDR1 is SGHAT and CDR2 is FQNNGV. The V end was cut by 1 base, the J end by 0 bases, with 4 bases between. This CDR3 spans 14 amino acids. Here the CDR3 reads CASSLAHSGNTIYF. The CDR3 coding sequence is TGTGCCAGCAGCTTAGCCCACTCTGGAAACACCATATATTTT.

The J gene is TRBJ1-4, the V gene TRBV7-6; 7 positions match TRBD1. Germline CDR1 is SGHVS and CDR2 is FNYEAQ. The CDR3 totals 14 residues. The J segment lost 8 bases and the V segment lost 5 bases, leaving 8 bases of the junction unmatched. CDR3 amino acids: CASSPQGIQEKLFF. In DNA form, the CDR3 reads TGTGCCAGCAGCCCACAGGGGATACAGGAAAAACTGTTTTTT.

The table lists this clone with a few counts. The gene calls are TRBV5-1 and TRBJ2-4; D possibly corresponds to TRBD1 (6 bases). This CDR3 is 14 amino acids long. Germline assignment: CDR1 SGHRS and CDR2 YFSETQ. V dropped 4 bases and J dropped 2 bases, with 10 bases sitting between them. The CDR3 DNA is TGCGCCAGCAGCGTAACAGGGTCCAAAAACATTCAGTACTTC. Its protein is CASSVTGSKNIQYF.

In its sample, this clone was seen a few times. CDR3 sequence (DNA): TGTGCCAGCAAGAGGGAAAGGGATGAAAAACTGTTTTTT. It codes for CASKRERDEKLFF. The rearrangement links TRBV2 to TRBJ1-4; D not resolved. The germline V and J ends were trimmed by 7 bases and 6 bases, with 12 bases remaining between them. The CDR3 runs 13 residues. In germline, CDR1 is SNHLY, CDR2 FYNNEI.

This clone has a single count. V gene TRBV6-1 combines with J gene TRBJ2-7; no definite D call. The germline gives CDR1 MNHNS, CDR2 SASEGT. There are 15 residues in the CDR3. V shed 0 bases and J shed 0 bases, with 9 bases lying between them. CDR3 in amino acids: CASSEAAHSSYEQYF. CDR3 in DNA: TGTGCCAGCAGTGAAGCGGCCCACAGCTCCTACGAGCAGTACTTC.

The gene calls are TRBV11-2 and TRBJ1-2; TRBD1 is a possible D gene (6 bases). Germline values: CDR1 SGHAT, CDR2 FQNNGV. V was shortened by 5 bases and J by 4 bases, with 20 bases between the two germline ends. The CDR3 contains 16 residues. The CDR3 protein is CASSPGRGARIYGYTF. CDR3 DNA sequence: TGTGCCAGCAGCCCCGGTCGGGGGGCGCGGATCTATGGCTACACCTTC.

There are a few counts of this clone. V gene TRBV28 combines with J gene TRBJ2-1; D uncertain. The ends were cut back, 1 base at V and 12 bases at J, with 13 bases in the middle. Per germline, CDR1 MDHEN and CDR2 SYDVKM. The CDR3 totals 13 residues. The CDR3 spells CASSLFPVPVQFF. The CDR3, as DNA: TGTGCCAGCAGTTTATTCCCGGTCCCCGTGCAGTTCTTC.

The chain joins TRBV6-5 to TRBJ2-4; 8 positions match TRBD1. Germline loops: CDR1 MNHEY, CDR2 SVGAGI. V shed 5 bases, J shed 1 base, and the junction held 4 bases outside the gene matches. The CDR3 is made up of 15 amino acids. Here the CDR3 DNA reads TGTGCCAGCAGTCTCAACAGGGGGGCCAAAAACATTCAGTACTTC. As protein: CASSLNRGAKNIQYF.

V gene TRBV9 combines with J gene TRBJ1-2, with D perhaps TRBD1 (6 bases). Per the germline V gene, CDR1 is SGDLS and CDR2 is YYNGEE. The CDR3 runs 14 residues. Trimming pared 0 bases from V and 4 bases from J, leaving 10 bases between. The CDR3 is CASSVAGVGYGYTF. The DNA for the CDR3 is TGTGCCAGCAGCGTAGCAGGGGTCGGCTATGGCTACACCTTC.

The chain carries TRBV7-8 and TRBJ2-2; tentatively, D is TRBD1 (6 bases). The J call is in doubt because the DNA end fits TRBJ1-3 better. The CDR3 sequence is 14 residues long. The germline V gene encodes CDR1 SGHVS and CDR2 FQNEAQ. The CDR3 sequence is CASSWQGSGNTIYF. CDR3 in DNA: TGTGCCAGCAGCTGGCAGGGGTCCGGAAACACCATATATTTT.

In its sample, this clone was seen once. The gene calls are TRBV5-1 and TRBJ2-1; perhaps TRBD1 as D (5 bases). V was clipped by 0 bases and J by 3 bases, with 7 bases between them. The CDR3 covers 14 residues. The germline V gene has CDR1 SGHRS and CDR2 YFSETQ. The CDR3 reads CASSLAGFYNEQFF. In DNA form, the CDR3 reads TGCGCCAGCAGCTTGGCAGGGTTCTACAATGAGCAGTTCTTC.

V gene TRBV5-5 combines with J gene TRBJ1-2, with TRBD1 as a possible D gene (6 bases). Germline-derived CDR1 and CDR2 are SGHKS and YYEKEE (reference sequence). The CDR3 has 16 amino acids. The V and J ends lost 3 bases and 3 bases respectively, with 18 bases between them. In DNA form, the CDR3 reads TGTGCCAGCAGCTCCCTGGGCAGGGGAACTGACTATGGCTACACCTTC. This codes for CASSSLGRGTDYGYTF.

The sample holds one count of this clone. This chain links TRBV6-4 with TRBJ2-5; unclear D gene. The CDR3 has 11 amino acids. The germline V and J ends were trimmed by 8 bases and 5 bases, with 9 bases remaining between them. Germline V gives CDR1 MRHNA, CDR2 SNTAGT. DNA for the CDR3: TGTGCCAGCTTGAGGCGGGAGACCCAGTACTTC. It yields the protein CASLRRETQYF.

CDR3 in amino acids: CASSQGQGGGNQPQHF. CDR3 in DNA: TGTGCCAGCAGCCAGGGACAGGGTGGAGGCAATCAGCCCCAGCATTTT. The chain combines TRBV7-9 with TRBJ1-5; 9 nucleotides line up with TRBD1. The CDR3 extends over 16 amino acids. V lost 5 bases, J lost 2 bases, and 7 bases stayed unmatched. Germline V lookup: CDR1 SEHNR, CDR2 FQNEAQ (reference sequence).

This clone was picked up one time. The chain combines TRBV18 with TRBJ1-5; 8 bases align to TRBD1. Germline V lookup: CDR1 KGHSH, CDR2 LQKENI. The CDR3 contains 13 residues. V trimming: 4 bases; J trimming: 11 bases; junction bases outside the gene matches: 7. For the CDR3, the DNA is TGTGCCAGCTCACTCGACAGGGGTGAAACCCAGCATTTT. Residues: CASSLDRGETQHF.

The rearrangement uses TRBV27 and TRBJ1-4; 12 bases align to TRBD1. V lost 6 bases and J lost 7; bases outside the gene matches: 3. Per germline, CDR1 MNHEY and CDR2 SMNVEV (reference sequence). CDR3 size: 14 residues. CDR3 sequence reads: CASRGQGAAEKLFF. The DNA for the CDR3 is TGTGCCAGCAGGGGACAGGGGGCGGCTGAAAAACTGTTTTTT.

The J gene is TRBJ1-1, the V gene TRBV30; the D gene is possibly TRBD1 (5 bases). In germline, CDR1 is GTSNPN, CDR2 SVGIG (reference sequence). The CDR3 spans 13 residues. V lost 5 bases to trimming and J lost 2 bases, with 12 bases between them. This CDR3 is CAWRQSQNTEAFF. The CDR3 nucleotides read TGTGCCTGGCGACAGAGCCAAAACACTGAAGCTTTCTTT.

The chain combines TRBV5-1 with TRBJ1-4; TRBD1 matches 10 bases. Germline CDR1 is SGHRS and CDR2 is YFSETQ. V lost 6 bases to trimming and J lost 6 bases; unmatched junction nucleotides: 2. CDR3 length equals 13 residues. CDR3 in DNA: TGCGCCAGCACCGGGACAGGGGATGAAAAACTGTTTTTT. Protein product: CASTGTGDEKLFF. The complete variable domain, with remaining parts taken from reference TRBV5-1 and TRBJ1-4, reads KAGVTQTPRYLIKTRGQQVTLSCSPISGHRSVSWYQQTPGQGLQFLFEYFSETQRNKGNFPGRFSGRQFSNSRSEMNVSTLELGDSALYLCASTGTGDEKLFFGSGTQLSVL.

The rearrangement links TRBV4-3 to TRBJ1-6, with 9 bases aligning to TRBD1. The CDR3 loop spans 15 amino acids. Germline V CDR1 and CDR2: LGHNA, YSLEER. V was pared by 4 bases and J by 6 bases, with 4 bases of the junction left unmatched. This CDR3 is CASSRTGGGNSPLHF. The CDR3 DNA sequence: TGCGCCAGCAGCCGAACAGGGGGCGGTAATTCACCCCTCCACTTT.

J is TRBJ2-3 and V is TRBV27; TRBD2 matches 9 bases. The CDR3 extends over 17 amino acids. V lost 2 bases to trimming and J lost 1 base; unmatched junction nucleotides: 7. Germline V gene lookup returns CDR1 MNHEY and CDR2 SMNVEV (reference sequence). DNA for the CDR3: TGTGCCAGCAGTTTACCGCGGGAGGGCCTCGGCACAGATACGCAGTATTTT. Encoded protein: CASSLPREGLGTDTQYF.

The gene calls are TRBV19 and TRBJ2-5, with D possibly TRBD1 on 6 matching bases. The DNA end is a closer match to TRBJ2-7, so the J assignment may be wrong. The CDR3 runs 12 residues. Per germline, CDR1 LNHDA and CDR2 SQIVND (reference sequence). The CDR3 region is CASRQGYYEQYF. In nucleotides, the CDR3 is TGTGCCAGTAGACAGGGTTATTACGAGCAGTACTTC.

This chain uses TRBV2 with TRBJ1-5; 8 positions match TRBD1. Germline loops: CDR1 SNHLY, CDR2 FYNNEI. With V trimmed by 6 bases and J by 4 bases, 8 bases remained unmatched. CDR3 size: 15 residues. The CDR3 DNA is TGTGCCAGCAGCCGGACAGGGTTGTCAAATCAGCCCCAGCATTTT. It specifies CASSRTGLSNQPQHF.

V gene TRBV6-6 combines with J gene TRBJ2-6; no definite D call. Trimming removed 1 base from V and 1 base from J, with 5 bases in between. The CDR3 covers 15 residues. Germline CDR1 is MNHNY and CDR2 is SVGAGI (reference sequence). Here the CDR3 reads CASSYLQSGANVLTF. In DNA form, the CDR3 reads TGTGCCAGCAGTTACTTACAGTCTGGGGCCAACGTCCTGACTTTC.

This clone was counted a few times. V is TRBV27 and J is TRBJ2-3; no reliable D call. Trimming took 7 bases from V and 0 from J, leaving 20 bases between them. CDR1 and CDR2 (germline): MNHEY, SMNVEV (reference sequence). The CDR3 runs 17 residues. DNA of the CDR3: TGTGCCAGCACTCTTTCGCGTAGGTACGGGAGCACAGATACGCAGTATTTT. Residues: CASTLSRRYGSTDTQYF.

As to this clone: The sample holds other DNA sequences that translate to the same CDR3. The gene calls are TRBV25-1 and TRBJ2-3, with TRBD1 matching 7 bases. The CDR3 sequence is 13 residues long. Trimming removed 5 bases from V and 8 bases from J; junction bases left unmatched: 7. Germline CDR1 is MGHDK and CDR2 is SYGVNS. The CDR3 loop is CASSIRTGGTQYF. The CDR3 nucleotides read TGTGCCAGCAGTATCCGGACAGGCGGTACGCAGTATTTT.

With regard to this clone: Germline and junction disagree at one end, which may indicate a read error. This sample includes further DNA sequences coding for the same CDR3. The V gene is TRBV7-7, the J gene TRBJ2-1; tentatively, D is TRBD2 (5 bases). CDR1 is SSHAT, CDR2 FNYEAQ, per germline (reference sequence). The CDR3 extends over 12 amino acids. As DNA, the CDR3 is TGTGCTAGCAGCCCCGTCCGGGGTGAGCAGTTCTTC. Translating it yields CASSPVRGEQFF. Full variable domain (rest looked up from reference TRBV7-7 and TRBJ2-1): GAGVSQSPRYKVTKRGQDVTLRCDPISSHATLYWYQQALGQGPEFLTYFNYEAQPDKSGLPSDRFSAERPEGSISTLTIQRTEQRDSAMYRCASSPVRGEQFFGPGTRLTVL.